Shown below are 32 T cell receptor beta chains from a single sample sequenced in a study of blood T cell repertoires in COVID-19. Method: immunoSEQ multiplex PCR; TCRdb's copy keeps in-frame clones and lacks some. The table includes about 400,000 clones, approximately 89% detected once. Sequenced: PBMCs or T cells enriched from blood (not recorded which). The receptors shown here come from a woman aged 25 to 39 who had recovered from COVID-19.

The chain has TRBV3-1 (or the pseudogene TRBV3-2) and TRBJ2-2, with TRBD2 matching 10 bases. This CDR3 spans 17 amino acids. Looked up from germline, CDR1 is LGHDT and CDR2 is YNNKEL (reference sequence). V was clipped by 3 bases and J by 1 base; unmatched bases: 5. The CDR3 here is CASSHLTSGKNTGELFF. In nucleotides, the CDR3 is TGTGCCAGCAGCCACCTAACTAGCGGGAAGAACACCGGGGAGCTGTTTTTT.

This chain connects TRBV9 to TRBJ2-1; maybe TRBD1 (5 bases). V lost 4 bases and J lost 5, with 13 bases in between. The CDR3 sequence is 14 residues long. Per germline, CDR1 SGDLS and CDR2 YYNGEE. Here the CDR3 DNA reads TGTGCCAGCAGCCCCATGACAGCCCACAATGAGCAGTTCTTC. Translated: CASSPMTAHNEQFF.

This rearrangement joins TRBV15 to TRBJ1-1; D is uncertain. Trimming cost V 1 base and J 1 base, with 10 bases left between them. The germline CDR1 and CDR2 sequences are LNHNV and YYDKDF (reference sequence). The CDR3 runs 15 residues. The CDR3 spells CATSRAPLSNTEAFF. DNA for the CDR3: TGTGCCACCAGCAGAGCCCCATTGTCGAACACTGAAGCTTTCTTT.

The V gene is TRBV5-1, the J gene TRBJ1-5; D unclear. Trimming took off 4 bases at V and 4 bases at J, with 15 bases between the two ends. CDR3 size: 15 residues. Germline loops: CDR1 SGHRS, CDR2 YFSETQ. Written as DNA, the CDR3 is TGCGCCAGCAGCCCGGAGGCAGGTCCAAATCAGCCCCAGCATTTT. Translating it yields CASSPEAGPNQPQHF.

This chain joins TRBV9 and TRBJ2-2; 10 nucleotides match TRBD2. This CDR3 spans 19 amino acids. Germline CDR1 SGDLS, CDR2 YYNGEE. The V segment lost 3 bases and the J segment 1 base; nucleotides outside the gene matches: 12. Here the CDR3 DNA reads TGTGCCAGCAGCGCCTCTAGCGGGAGTACCCCATTGAACACCGGGGAGCTGTTTTTT. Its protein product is CASSASSGSTPLNTGELFF. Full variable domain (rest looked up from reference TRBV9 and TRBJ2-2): DSGVTQTPKHLITATGQRVTLRCSPRSGDLSVYWYQQSLDQGLQFLIQYYNGEERAKGNILERFSAQQFPDLHSELNLSSLELGDSALYFCASSASSGSTPLNTGELFFGEGSRLTVL.

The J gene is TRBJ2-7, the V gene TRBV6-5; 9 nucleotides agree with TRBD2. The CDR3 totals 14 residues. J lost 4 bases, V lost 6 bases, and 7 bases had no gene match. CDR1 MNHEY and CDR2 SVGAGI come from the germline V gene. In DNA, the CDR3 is TGTGCCAGCAGAAAAAGCGGGAGGCTATACGAGCAGTACTTC. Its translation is CASRKSGRLYEQYF.

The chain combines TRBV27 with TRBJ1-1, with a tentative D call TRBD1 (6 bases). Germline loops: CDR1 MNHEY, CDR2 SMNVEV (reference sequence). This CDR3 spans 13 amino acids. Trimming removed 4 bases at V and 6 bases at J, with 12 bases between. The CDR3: CASSSGVRPEAFF. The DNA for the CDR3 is TGTGCCAGCAGTTCAGGGGTCAGACCTGAAGCTTTCTTT.

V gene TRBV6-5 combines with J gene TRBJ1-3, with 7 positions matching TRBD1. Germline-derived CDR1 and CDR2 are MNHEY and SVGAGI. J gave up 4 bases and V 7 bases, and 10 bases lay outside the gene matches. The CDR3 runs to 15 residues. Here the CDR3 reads CASTLTLTGGNTIYF. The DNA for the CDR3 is TGTGCCAGCACTCTTACCCTGACAGGGGGAAACACCATATATTTT.

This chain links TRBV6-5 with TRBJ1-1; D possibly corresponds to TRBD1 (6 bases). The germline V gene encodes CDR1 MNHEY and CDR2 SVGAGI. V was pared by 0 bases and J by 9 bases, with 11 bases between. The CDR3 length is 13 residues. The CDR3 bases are TGTGCCAGCAGTTACTCGGTCGGGACACAAGCTTTCTTT. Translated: CASSYSVGTQAFF.

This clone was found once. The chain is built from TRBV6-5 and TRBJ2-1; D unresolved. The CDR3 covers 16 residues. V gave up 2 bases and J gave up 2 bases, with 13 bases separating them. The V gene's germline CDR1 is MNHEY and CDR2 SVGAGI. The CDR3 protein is CASSYGVVHTYNEQFF. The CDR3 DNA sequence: TGTGCCAGCAGTTACGGAGTTGTTCACACCTACAATGAGCAGTTCTTC.

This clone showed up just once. Here the CDR3 reads CASQTWGRGTEAFF. As DNA, the CDR3 is TGTGCCAGCCAGACCTGGGGCAGGGGGACTGAAGCTTTCTTT. The chain is built from TRBV7-2 and TRBJ1-1, with 7 bases matching TRBD1. The J segment lost 5 bases and the V segment lost 8 bases, leaving 11 bases of the junction unmatched. The length of the CDR3 is 14 residues. Looked up from germline, CDR1 is SGHTA and CDR2 is FQGNSA.

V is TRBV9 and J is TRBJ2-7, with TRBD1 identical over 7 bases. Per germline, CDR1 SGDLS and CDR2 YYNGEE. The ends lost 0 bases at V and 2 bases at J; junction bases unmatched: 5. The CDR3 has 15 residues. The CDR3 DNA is TGTGCCAGCAGCGTAGACGGGACAGCTCCCTACGAGCAGTACTTC. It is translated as CASSVDGTAPYEQYF.

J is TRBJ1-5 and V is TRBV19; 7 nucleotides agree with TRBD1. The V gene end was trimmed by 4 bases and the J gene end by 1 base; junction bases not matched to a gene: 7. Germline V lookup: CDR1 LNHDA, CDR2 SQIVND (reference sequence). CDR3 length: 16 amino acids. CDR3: CASSRQGPGSNQPQHF. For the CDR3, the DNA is TGTGCCAGTAGTAGACAGGGACCAGGGAGCAATCAGCCCCAGCATTTT.

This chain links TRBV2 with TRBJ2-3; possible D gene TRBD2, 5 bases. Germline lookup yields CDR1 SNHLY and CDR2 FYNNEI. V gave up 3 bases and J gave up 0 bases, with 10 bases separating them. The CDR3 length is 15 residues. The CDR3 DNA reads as TGTGCCAGCAGTGACCCGACGGGAAGCACAGATACGCAGTATTTT. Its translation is CASSDPTGSTDTQYF.

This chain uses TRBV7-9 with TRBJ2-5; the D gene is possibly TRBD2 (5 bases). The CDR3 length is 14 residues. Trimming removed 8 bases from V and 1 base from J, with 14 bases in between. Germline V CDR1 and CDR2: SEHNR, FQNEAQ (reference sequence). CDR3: CASLHGISQETQYF. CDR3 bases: TGTGCCAGCCTCCACGGGATTTCCCAAGAGACCCAGTACTTC.

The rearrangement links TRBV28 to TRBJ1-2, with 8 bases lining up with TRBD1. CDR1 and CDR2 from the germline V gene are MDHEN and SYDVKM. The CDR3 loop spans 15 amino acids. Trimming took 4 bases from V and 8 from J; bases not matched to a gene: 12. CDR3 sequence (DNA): TGTGCCAGCAGTTATGGACAGGGTCTGTTGAAAGGCTACACCTTC. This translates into CASSYGQGLLKGYTF.

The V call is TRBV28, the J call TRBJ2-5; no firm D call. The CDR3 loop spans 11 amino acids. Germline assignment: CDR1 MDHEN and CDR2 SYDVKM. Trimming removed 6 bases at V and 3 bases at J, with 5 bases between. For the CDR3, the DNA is TGTGCCAGCAGACAAGAAGAGACCCAGTACTTC. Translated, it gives CASRQEETQYF. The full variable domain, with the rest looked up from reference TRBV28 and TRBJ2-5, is DVKVTQSSRYLVKRTGEKVFLECVQDMDHENMFWYRQDPGLGLRLIYFSYDVKMKEKGDIPEGYSVSREKKERFSLILESASTNQTSMYLCASRQEETQYFGPGTRLLVL.

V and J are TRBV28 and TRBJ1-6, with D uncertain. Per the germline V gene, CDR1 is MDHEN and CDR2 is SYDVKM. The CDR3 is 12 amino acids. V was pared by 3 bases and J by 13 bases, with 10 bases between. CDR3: CASSFMSRPLHF. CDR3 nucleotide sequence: TGTGCCAGCAGTTTTATGTCTCGGCCCCTCCACTTT. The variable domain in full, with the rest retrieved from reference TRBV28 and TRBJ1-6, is DVKVTQSSRYLVKRTGEKVFLECVQDMDHENMFWYRQDPGLGLRLIYFSYDVKMKEKGDIPEGYSVSREKKERFSLILESASTNQTSMYLCASSFMSRPLHFGNGTRLTVT.

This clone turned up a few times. CDR3 nucleotide sequence: TGTGCCAGCAGTCAAAACAGGGGAGGTCAGCCCCAGCATTTT. This sequence encodes CASSQNRGGQPQHF. The V and J genes are TRBV3-1 (or the pseudogene TRBV3-2) and TRBJ1-5, with 7 bases lining up with TRBD1. This CDR3 spans 14 amino acids. Germline V gene lookup returns CDR1 LGHDT and CDR2 YNNKEL (reference sequence). With V trimmed by 6 bases and J by 6 bases, 8 bases remained unmatched.

The CDR3 loop is CASSWITGREAFF. The DNA for the CDR3 is TGTGCCAGCAGTTGGATAACAGGGCGGGAAGCTTTCTTT. The chain employs TRBV6-5 and TRBJ1-1; possibly TRBD1 for D (6 bases). Germline loops: CDR1 MNHEY, CDR2 SVGAGI. There are 13 residues in the CDR3. V was clipped by 4 bases and J by 8 bases, with 14 bases between them.

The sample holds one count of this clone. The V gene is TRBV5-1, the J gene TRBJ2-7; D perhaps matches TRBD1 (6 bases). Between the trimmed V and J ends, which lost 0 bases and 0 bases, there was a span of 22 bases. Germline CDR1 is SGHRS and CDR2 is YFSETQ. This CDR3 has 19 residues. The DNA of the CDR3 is TGCGCCAGCAGCTTGGCGTTTTTGGGGGCGCTAGGGAGCTCCTACGAGCAGTACTTC. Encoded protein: CASSLAFLGALGSSYEQYF.

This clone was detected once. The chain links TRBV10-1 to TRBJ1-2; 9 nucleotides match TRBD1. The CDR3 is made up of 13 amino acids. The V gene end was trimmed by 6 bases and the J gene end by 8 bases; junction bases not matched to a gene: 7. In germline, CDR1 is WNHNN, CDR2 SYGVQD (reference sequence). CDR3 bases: TGCGCCAGCAGCGGGACAGGGAATGGAGGCTACACCTTC. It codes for CASSGTGNGGYTF.

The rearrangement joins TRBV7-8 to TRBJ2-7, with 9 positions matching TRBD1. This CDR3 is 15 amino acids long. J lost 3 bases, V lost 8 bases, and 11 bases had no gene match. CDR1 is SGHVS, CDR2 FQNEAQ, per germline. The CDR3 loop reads CASQSPGTGYYEQYF. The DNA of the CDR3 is TGTGCCAGCCAATCCCCCGGGACAGGGTACTACGAGCAGTACTTC.

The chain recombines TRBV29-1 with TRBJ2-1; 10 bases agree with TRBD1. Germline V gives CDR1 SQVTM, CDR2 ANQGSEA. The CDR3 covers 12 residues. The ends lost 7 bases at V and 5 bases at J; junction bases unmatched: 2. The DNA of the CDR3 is TGCAGCGCCGGGACAGGGGACAATGAGCAGTTCTTC. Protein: CSAGTGDNEQFF.

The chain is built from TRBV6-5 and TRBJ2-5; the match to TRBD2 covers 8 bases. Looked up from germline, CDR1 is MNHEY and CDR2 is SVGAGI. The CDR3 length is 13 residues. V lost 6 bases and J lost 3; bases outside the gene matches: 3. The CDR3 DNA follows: TGTGCCAGCAGCGGGGGGGCAAAAGAGACCCAGTACTTC. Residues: CASSGGAKETQYF.

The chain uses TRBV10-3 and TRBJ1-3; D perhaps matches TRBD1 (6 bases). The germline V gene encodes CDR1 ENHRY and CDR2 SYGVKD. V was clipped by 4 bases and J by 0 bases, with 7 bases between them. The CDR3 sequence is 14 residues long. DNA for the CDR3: TGTGCCATCAGTGGGACAGACTCTGGAAACACCATATATTTT. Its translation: CAISGTDSGNTIYF.

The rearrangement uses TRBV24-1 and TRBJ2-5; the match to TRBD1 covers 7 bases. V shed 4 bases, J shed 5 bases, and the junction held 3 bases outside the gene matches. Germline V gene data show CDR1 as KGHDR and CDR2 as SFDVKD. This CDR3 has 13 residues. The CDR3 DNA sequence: TGTGCCACCAGTGAGACAGGGTACGAGACCCAGTACTTC. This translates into CATSETGYETQYF.

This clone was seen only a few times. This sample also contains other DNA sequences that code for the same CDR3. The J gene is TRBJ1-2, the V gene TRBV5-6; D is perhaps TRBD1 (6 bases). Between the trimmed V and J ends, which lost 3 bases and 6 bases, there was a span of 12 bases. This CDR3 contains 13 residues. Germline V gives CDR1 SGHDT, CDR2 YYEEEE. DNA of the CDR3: TGTGCCAGCAGCTCCCACAGGGTTGATGGCTACACCTTC. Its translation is CASSSHRVDGYTF.

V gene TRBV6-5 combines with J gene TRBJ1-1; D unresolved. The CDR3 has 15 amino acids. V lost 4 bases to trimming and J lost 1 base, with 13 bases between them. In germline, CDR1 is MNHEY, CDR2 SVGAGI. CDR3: CASSSPREGNTEAFF. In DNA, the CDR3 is TGTGCCAGCAGTTCCCCTCGGGAGGGGAACACTGAAGCTTTCTTT.

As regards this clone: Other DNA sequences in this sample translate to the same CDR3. In nucleotides, the CDR3 is TGTGCCAGTAGTTTACGCGACAGGGATGAAAAACTGTTTTTT. Protein sequence: CASSLRDRDEKLFF. This chain joins TRBV19 and TRBJ1-4, with 7 bases fitting TRBD1. Germline CDR1 and CDR2: LNHDA and SQIVND (reference sequence). This CDR3 has 14 residues. V gave up 5 bases and J gave up 6 bases; unmatched junction bases: 6.

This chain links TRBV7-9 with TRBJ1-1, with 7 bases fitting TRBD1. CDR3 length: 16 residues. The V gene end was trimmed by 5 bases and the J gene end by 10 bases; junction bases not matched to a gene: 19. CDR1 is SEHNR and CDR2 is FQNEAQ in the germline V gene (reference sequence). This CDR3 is CASSAETGSFSSGAFF. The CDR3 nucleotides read TGTGCCAGCAGCGCCGAGACAGGGAGTTTTTCCTCTGGAGCTTTCTTT.

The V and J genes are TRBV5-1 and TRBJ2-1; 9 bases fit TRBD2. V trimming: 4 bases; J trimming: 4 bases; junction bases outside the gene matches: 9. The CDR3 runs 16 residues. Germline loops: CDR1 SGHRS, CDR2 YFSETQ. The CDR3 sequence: CASSPSRLAEYNEQFF. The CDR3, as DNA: TGCGCCAGCAGCCCATCACGACTAGCGGAGTACAATGAGCAGTTCTTC.